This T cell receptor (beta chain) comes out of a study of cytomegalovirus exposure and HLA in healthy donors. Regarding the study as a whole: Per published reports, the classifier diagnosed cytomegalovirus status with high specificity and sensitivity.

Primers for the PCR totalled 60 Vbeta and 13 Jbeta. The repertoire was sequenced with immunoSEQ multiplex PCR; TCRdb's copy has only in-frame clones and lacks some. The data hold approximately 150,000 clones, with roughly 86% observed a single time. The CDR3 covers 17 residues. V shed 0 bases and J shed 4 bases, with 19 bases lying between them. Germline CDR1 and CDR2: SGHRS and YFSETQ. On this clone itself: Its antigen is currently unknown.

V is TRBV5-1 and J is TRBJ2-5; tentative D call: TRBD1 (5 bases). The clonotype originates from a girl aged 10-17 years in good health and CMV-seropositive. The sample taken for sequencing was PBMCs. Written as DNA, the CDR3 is TGCGCCAGCAGCTTGGCGCGGATTAAGGGGAAGTCAGAGACCCAGTACTTC. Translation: CASSLARIKGKSETQYF.